These T cell receptor beta chains were read from a single sample in a study of T cells in localized non-small cell lung cancer. Clones were sequenced by immunoSEQ multiplex PCR, and TCRdb holds only the in-frame ones, with some missing. The table includes under 700 clones, 23% detected once. This specimen consisted of normal lung tissue next to the tumor, obtained before any cancer treatment. All receptors come from a woman aged 35-75 years with stage II squamous cell lung carcinoma. Each CDR3 is given with its conserved first and last residue. D genes are given only for firm matches. Size is stated for part of the rows, as once, few or many counts, or as a class when the clone is expanded.

DNA	CDR3	J	D	V	size
TGTGCCAGCAGTTTTTACCAAGGGACAGGGAAATCACCCCTCCACTTT	CASSFYQGTGKSPLHF	TRBJ1-6	TRBD1	TRBV6-8	large
TGTGCCAGCAGTCGAGGTACGTACGAGCAGTACTTC	CASSRGTYEQYF	TRBJ2-7	NA	TRBV28	few
TGTGCCACCAGCAGAGATCTGGGGGGGGCCTACGAGCAGTACTTC	CATSRDLGGAYEQYF	TRBJ2-7	TRBD2	TRBV15	NA
TGTGCCAGCAGCTTAGTACGGGGCACAGATACGCAGTATTTT	CASSLVRGTDTQYF	TRBJ2-3	NA	TRBV11-3	NA
TGTGCCAGCAGCCTGAGGACTAGCGGGGGCCAAGAGACCCAGTACTTC	CASSLRTSGGQETQYF	TRBJ2-5	TRBD2	TRBV11-3	few
TGTGCCAGCAGCTTAGGATGGCGGGACCATAATTCACCCCTCCACTTT	CASSLGWRDHNSPLHF	TRBJ1-6	NA	TRBV11-3	few
TGTGCCAGCAGCCTCACAGCGTCAACTAATGAAAAACTGTTTTTT	CASSLTASTNEKLFF	TRBJ1-4	NA	TRBV6-8	large
TGTGCCAGCAGCCCGGCCGGGGGGGGAACTAATGAAAAACTGTTTTTT	CASSPAGGGTNEKLFF	TRBJ1-4	NA	TRBV11-3	NA
TGTGCCAGCAGTGATCAGTACAACACTGAAGCTTTCTTT	CASSDQYNTEAFF	TRBJ1-1	NA	TRBV6-8	NA
TGTGCCATCAGATTTAACTCTGGAAACACCATATATTTT	CAIRFNSGNTIYF	TRBJ1-3	NA	TRBV6-8	few
TGTGCCAGTAGTAGCATTAGCGGGGTGGCCATTCAGTACTTC	CASSSISGVAIQYF	TRBJ2-4	TRBD2	TRBV19	few
TGTGCCTGGACTAGGCTCCAAGAGACCCAGTACTTC	CAWTRLQETQYF	TRBJ2-5	NA	TRBV30	few
TGTGCCAGCGTGGGACAGGTGAACACTGAAGCTTTCTTT	CASVGQVNTEAFF	TRBJ1-1	TRBD1	TRBV19	NA
TGTGCCAGTAGTATGCGGACGGCCACCTATGGCTACACCTTC	CASSMRTATYGYTF	TRBJ1-2	NA	TRBV19	NA
TGTGCCAGCAGCTCGAGACAGGACACCGGGGAGCTGTTTTTT	CASSSRQDTGELFF	TRBJ2-2	NA	TRBV11-3	NA
TGTGCCAGCGGGGGCTCCTATAATTCACCCCTCCACTTT	CASGGSYNSPLHF	TRBJ1-6	NA	TRBV8-2	few
TGTGCCAGCAGCCCTGGACAGGGGGCGCGGACTGAAGCTTTCTTT	CASSPGQGARTEAFF	TRBJ1-1	TRBD1	TRBV6-8	large
TGTGCCTGGAGTGTCCAGCGATATGGCTACACCTTC	CAWSVQRYGYTF	TRBJ1-2	NA	TRBV30	few
TGTGCCATCAGTGAGTCGATGGACAGGGGCCACGAGCAGTACTTC	CAISESMDRGHEQYF	TRBJ2-7	TRBD1	TRBV10-3	NA
TGTGCCAGCAGTGTCGGTGTGGGACACGATTATAGCAATCAGCCCCAGCATTTT	CASSVGVGHDYSNQPQHF	TRBJ1-5	NA	TRBV6-8	NA
TGTGCCAGCAGTCGGAGGCAGGGATCTGAAGCTTTCTTT	CASSRRQGSEAFF	TRBJ1-1	NA	TRBV7-2	medium-sized
TGTGCCAGCAGCAACCGGGACGCCCCCTACAATGAGCAGTTCTTC	CASSNRDAPYNEQFF	TRBJ2-1	NA	TRBV9	few
TGTGCCAGCAGTTCGACGGACTCGGGCACCGGGGAGCTGTTTTTT	CASSSTDSGTGELFF	TRBJ2-2	NA	TRBV9	NA
TGTGCCAGCAGACCCCTCCCGGGACTAGCCACTACCAAGCAGTTCTTC	CASRPLPGLATTKQFF	TRBJ2-1	TRBD2	TRBV28	few
TGTGCCAGCAGCCTGGCTGGGGTCTCTGGAAACACCATATATTTT	CASSLAGVSGNTIYF	TRBJ1-3	NA	TRBV11-3	few
TGTGCCAGCAGCTTGCTAAGAGGGGACAGGAATGAAAAACTGTTTTTT	CASSLLRGDRNEKLFF	TRBJ1-4	TRBD1	TRBV11-3	medium-sized